This T cell receptor beta chain was observed in a study of blood T cell repertoires in COVID-19. Study in general: The United States, Italy and Spain provided the acute and convalescent COVID-19 samples. T cells, B-cell-depleted T cells, or PBMCs supplied cDNA or gDNA.

Per the study methods: Amplification with reference gene primers provided the estimates of nucleated cell counts. Generated by immunoSEQ multiplex PCR, the TCRdb table keeps only in-frame clones and is missing some. V and J calls and clone size are as listed in that table; D and trimming were resolved from the DNA. The sample includes fewer than 70,000 clones, around 87% of them seen just once. The CDR3 has 12 residues. CDR1 is GTSNPN, CDR2 SVGIG, per germline (reference sequence). Trimming removed 8 bases at V and 0 bases at J, with 10 bases between. This TCR derives from a human donor in a cohort sampled during active COVID-19. The specimen was peripheral blood. The chain has TRBV30 and TRBJ1-1; D is perhaps TRBD1 (6 bases). The CDR3 DNA reads as TGTGCCACAAGGGGGTTGAACACTGAAGCTTTCTTT. It encodes CATRGLNTEAFF.